The rows below give T cell receptor beta chains drawn from one sample of a study of Ad26.COV2.S vaccination and SARS-CoV-2 variants. The assay was immunoSEQ multiplex PCR, and TCRdb's table has in-frame clones only and misses some. The sample includes roughly 350,000 clones, approximately 86% of them seen just once. The sequenced sample was peripheral blood, obtained in a trial of Ad26.COV2.S vaccine versus placebo. Every receptor here comes from a person between 18 and 65 years old who received the Ad26.COV2.S COVID-19 vaccine or a placebo. The CDR3 runs from the conserved cysteine through the conserved F or W. D genes are given only for firm matches. Not all rows give a size; the values are once, few, many and, for expanded clones, a class.

j_gene	abundance	v_gene	d_gene	CDR3aa	CDR3nt
TRBJ2-2	.	TRBV10-1	TRBD1	CASSGPGQSNTGELFF	TGCGCCAGCAGTGGCCCGGGACAGTCGAACACCGGGGAGCTGTTTTTT
TRBJ1-5	.	TRBV28	.	CASSPTWGGNQPQHF	TGTGCCAGCAGTCCAACGTGGGGGGGCAATCAGCCCCAGCATTTT
TRBJ2-3	.	TRBV5-1	.	CASSTQGREADTQYF	TGCGCCAGCTCCACCCAGGGGCGCGAAGCAGATACGCAGTATTTT
TRBJ2-4	.	TRBV19	TRBD2	CASSMGGLAGGPGNIQYF	TGTGCCAGTAGTATGGGGGGACTAGCGGGAGGGCCCGGAAACATTCAGTACTTC
TRBJ1-1	.	TRBV7-8	.	CASSPTQNTEAFF	TGTGCCAGCAGCCCGACCCAGAACACTGAAGCTTTCTTT
TRBJ2-4	.	TRBV4-3	TRBD1	CASTKQDRGGKNIQYF	TGCGCCAGCACCAAACAGGACAGGGGCGGCAAAAACATTCAGTACTTC
TRBJ1-5	.	TRBV28	.	CASSSSRGGSQHF	TGTGCCAGCAGTTCCTCGCGCGGGGGATCTCAGCATTTT
TRBJ2-3	.	TRBV3-1/TRBV3-2	.	CASSQEIELTDTQYF	TGTGCCAGCAGCCAAGAGATAGAACTCACAGATACGCAGTATTTT
TRBJ2-7	.	TRBV29-1	TRBD1	CSVDSGGSYEQYF	TGCAGCGTTGACTCAGGGGGCTCCTACGAGCAGTACTTC
TRBJ1-1	.	TRBV7-8	.	CASSLDVIRGNTEAFF	TGTGCCAGCAGCTTAGACGTTATACGGGGGAACACTGAAGCTTTCTTT
TRBJ2-1	once	TRBV6-2/TRBV6-3	TRBD2	CASSLYGSRRGAYNEQFF	TGTGCCAGCAGCCTTTACGGGTCTCGGCGGGGGGCGTACAATGAGCAGTTCTTC
TRBJ2-1	.	TRBV7-6	TRBD2	CASSLAGGTYNEQFF	TGTGCCAGCAGCCTAGCGGGGGGGACGTACAATGAGCAGTTCTTC
TRBJ1-2	.	TRBV3-1/TRBV3-2	TRBD1	CASSPTGGSGYTF	TGTGCCAGCAGCCCAACAGGGGGCTCTGGCTACACCTTC
TRBJ1-2	.	TRBV30	.	CAFQDRYYGYTF	TGTGCCTTCCAGGACCGTTACTATGGCTACACCTTC
TRBJ2-2	.	TRBV18	.	CASSPGAGRSNTGELFF	TGTGCCAGCTCACCTGGCGCAGGGCGCTCCAACACCGGGGAGCTGTTTTTT
TRBJ1-2	.	TRBV28	.	CAALEGRYGYTF	TGTGCCGCCTTAGAGGGCCGCTATGGCTACACCTTC
TRBJ1-3	.	TRBV27	.	CASSFGGSGNTIYF	TGTGCCAGCAGTTTTGGGGGCTCTGGAAACACCATATATTTT
TRBJ2-3	once	TRBV5-1	TRBD2	CARREGRGGSTDTQYF	TGCGCCCGCAGGGAAGGCCGGGGGGGAAGCACAGATACGCAGTATTTT
TRBJ1-5	few	TRBV21-1	.	CASSPRGTGGGQPQHF	TGTGCCAGCAGCCCCAGGGGGACAGGGGGCGGGCAGCCCCAGCATTTT
TRBJ1-4	once	TRBV2	.	CASRARQPPNEKLFF	TGTGCCAGCAGGGCCCGACAGCCACCTAATGAAAAACTGTTTTTT
TRBJ2-1	.	TRBV4-1	.	CASSQDWGYYEQFF	TGCGCCAGCAGCCAAGATTGGGGTTACTATGAGCAGTTCTTC
TRBJ2-6	.	TRBV19	.	CASSFSGANVLTF	TGTGCCAGTAGTTTCTCTGGGGCCAACGTCCTGACTTTC
TRBJ2-3	.	TRBV7-9	TRBD1	CASSSPTGADTQYF	TGTGCCAGCAGCTCACCTACAGGGGCAGATACGCAGTATTTT
TRBJ2-2	.	TRBV7-3	.	CASSLTHTGELFF	TGTGCCAGCAGCTTAACGCACACCGGGGAGCTGTTTTTT
TRBJ1-2	.	TRBV19	.	CASSIEAGVYGYTF	TGTGCCAGTAGTATAGAGGCCGGAGTCTATGGCTACACCTTC
TRBJ1-2	.	TRBV7-9	.	CASSLDGYGYTF	TGTGCCAGCAGCTTAGATGGCTATGGCTACACCTTC
TRBJ2-7	.	TRBV28	TRBD1	CASSGTGAYEQYF	TGTGCCAGTTCCGGGACAGGGGCCTACGAGCAGTACTTC
TRBJ1-2	.	TRBV5-6	.	CASSLSSSNYGYTF	TGTGCCAGCAGCTTGAGTTCATCTAACTATGGCTACACCTTC
TRBJ2-5	.	TRBV5-1	.	CASSLGGHQETQYF	TGCGCCAGCAGCTTGGGCGGTCATCAAGAGACCCAGTACTTC
TRBJ2-2	.	TRBV7-3	.	CASSQGLDTGELFF	TGTGCCAGCAGCCAAGGGCTCGACACCGGGGAGCTGTTTTTT
TRBJ1-1	.	TRBV18	.	CASSPTQVNLNTEAFF	TGTGCCAGCTCACCAACGCAGGTTAACTTGAACACTGAAGCTTTCTTT
TRBJ2-7	once	TRBV6-2/TRBV6-3	TRBD2	CASSFPSGYEQYF	TGTGCCAGCAGTTTCCCTAGCGGGTACGAGCAGTACTTC
TRBJ1-3	.	TRBV4-3	TRBD1	CASSLSRTGGNTIYF	TGCGCCAGCAGCCTATCTCGGACAGGAGGAAACACCATATATTTT
TRBJ1-2	few	TRBV11-2	TRBD1	CASSVDRGNVYGYTF	TGTGCCAGCAGCGTGGACAGGGGGAACGTATATGGCTACACCTTC
TRBJ1-1	.	TRBV5-4	.	CASSLEGQVRAFF	TGTGCCAGCAGCTTGGAAGGGCAGGTTCGAGCTTTCTTT
TRBJ2-7	few	TRBV28	.	CASSLSEYEQYF	TGTGCCAGCAGTTTGAGCGAATACGAGCAGTACTTC
TRBJ2-3	.	TRBV6-5	.	CASLGSGDNTQYF	TGTGCCAGCTTGGGGTCCGGCGATAATACGCAGTATTTT
TRBJ2-2	.	TRBV19	.	CASRVLGDTGELFF	TGTGCCAGTAGGGTATTAGGAGACACCGGGGAGCTGTTTTTT
TRBJ1-1	.	TRBV28	TRBD1	CASSLTGVAEAFF	TGTGCCAGCAGTTTGACAGGGGTCGCTGAAGCTTTCTTT
TRBJ2-5	.	TRBV19	.	CASSMRRTQETQYF	TGTGCCAGTAGTATGCGCAGGACCCAAGAGACCCAGTACTTC
TRBJ1-2	.	TRBV11-2	.	CASSFQGRYGYTF	TGTGCCAGCAGCTTTCAGGGTCGGTATGGCTACACCTTC
TRBJ1-5	.	TRBV9	TRBD1	CASSVGGTGNQPQHF	TGTGCCAGCAGCGTAGGTGGGACAGGGAATCAGCCCCAGCATTTT
TRBJ1-1	few	TRBV3-1/TRBV3-2	.	CASSQAPKGNTEAFF	TGTGCCAGCAGCCAAGCCCCAAAAGGGAACACTGAAGCTTTCTTT
TRBJ2-1	.	TRBV5-1	TRBD2	CASSLLVAGGNNEQFF	TGCGCCAGCAGCTTGCTAGTAGCGGGGGGCAACAATGAGCAGTTCTTC
TRBJ2-3	.	TRBV7-2	.	CASSFGGYTDTQYF	TGTGCCAGCAGCTTCGGCGGCTACACAGATACGCAGTATTTT
TRBJ2-1	.	TRBV6-2/TRBV6-3	TRBD2	CASSYLTGGADNEQFF	TGTGCCAGCAGTTATCTAACCGGGGGGGCGGACAATGAGCAGTTCTTC
TRBJ1-2	.	TRBV28	TRBD1	CASSQRQGAGDYGYTF	TGTGCCAGCAGTCAGAGACAGGGGGCCGGGGACTATGGCTACACCTTC
TRBJ1-2	.	TRBV21-1	.	CASSKGEPGEGCYTF	TGTGCCAGCAGCAAAGGGGAGCCGGGGGAAGGATGCTACACCTTC
TRBJ1-1	.	TRBV5-1	.	CASSLASRGTEAFF	TGCGCCAGCAGCTTGGCGTCGAGGGGCACTGAAGCTTTCTTT
TRBJ2-7	.	TRBV6-5	TRBD2	CASTSGGVGSYEQYF	TGTGCCAGCACCTCGGGGGGGGTGGGCTCCTACGAGCAGTACTTC
TRBJ1-2	.	TRBV6-5	TRBD1	CASSYVGGGGGYGYTF	TGTGCCAGCAGTTACGTAGGGGGCGGAGGAGGATATGGCTACACCTTC
TRBJ2-7	once	TRBV14	.	CASSQVDRLSSYEQYF	TGTGCCAGCAGCCAAGTCGACAGGCTGAGCTCCTACGAGCAGTACTTC
TRBJ2-5	.	TRBV3-1/TRBV3-2	TRBD2	CASSPLAGVETQYF	TGTGCCAGCAGCCCTCTAGCGGGGGTGGAGACCCAGTACTTC
TRBJ2-7	.	TRBV4-2	TRBD1	CASSQFMGQLDYEQYF	TGTGCCAGCAGCCAGTTCATGGGACAGCTGGACTACGAGCAGTACTTC
TRBJ1-4	.	TRBV28	TRBD1	CASSLWVGQGRGEKLFF	TGTGCCAGCAGTTTATGGGTAGGACAGGGCAGGGGTGAAAAACTGTTTTTT
TRBJ2-5	once	TRBV28	TRBD1	CASSPGQGDETQYF	TGTGCCAGCAGCCCCGGACAGGGGGACGAGACCCAGTACTTC
TRBJ1-2	.	TRBV4-3	.	CASSQEVLRRGYTF	TGCGCCAGCAGCCAGGAAGTTCTTCGGAGAGGCTACACCTTC
TRBJ1-2	.	TRBV5-4	TRBD1	CASSFGQGAVYGYTF	TGTGCCAGCAGCTTCGGACAGGGGGCGGTCTATGGCTACACCTTC